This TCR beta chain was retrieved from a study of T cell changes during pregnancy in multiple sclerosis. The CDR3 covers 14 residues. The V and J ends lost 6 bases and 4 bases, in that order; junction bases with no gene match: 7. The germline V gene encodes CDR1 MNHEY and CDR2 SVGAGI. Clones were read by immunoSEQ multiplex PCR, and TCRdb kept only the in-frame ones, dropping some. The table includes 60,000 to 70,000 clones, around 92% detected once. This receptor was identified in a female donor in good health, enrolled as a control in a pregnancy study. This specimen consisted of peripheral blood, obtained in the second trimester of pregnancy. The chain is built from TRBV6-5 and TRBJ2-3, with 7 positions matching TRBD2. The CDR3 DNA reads TGTGCCAGCAGCCGGGGGGTGGGCCCAGATACGCAGTATTTT. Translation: CASSRGVGPDTQYF.